The source of this T cell receptor beta chain is a study of shared clonotypes between healthy human individuals. This CDR3 has 13 amino acids. Per germline, CDR1 MGHDK and CDR2 SYGVNS. V lost 6 bases, J lost 3 bases, and 4 bases stayed unmatched. The table lists this clone with a count of one. The repertoire was sequenced with immunoSEQ multiplex PCR; TCRdb's copy has only in-frame clones and lacks some. This sample has around 600,000 clones; more than 95% occur once, and the top ten carry approximately 0.057%. Input material: naive CD4+ T cells sorted from blood. Stated subset: CD45RA+ positively selected. V usage is TRBV25-1 and J usage is TRBJ1-1, with 7 bases aligning to TRBD1. The origin of this receptor is a woman in her thirties in good health. CDR3 coding DNA: TGTGCCAGCAGACTAACAGGGGACACTGAAGCTTTCTTT. It specifies CASRLTGDTEAFF. Based on the CDR3 plus reference TRBV25-1 and TRBJ1-1, the full variable domain is EADIYQTPRYLVIGTGKKITLECSQTMGHDKMYWYQQDPGMELHLIHYSYGVNSTEKGDLSSESTVSRIRTEHFPLTLESARPSHTSQYLCASRLTGDTEAFFGQGTRLTVV.